This T cell receptor (beta chain) was recorded in a study of T cell repertoires in cytomegalovirus infection. The CDR3 contains 13 residues. Trimming cost V 10 bases and J 0 bases, with 11 bases left between them. Germline V gene data show CDR1 as MNHNS and CDR2 as SASEGT. This clonotype appeared a few times. MiXCR, run by TCRdb on the reads, gives a single entry per CDR3 protein. Of roughly 760,000 distinct CDR3 sequences listed, 35% are singletons. The clonotype comes from a human donor in good health (CMV status not recorded). Some clones in this sample may be carry-over from other donors' samples. The V call is TRBV6-1, the J call TRBJ2-3; D uncertain. Sequencing was carried out using PBMCs. The CDR3 DNA is TGTGCCACCCCCCGCGGTAGCACAGATACGCAGTATTTT. Translated: CATPRGSTDTQYF.